Listed here are 6 T cell receptor beta chains from one sample, sequenced in a study of T cell changes during pregnancy in multiple sclerosis. Profiling relied on immunoSEQ multiplex PCR, and the TCRdb table lists in-frame clones only, not all of them. Counted here are about 53,000 clones, around 90% occurring once; the ten biggest clones make up less than 0.5%. The sequences come from CD4+ T cells from peripheral blood mononuclear cells, collected in the third trimester of pregnancy. The receptors come from a female donor with multiple sclerosis, enrolled in a pregnancy study.

The chain joins TRBV9 to TRBJ2-7; possible D gene TRBD1, 5 bases. The V gene's germline CDR1 is SGDLS and CDR2 YYNGEE. This CDR3 has 12 amino acids. V lost 8 bases, J lost 5 bases, and 14 bases lay in between. CDR3 protein: CARPWSRDEQYF. As DNA, the CDR3 is TGTGCCAGACCCTGGAGCAGGGACGAGCAGTACTTC.

In its sample, this clone was seen a few times. The rearrangement links TRBV11-2 to TRBJ2-2, with TRBD1 matching over 12 bases. Germline assignment: CDR1 SGHAT and CDR2 FQNNGV. V lost 3 bases and J lost 6; bases outside the gene matches: 8. The CDR3 has 17 residues. The CDR3 sequence: CASSFYRDRGLSGELFF. CDR3 sequence (DNA): TGTGCCAGCAGCTTTTACCGGGACAGGGGGCTGTCCGGGGAGCTGTTTTTT. Supplemented by reference TRBV11-2 and TRBJ2-2, the full variable domain reads EAGVAQSPRYKIIEKRQSVAFWCNPISGHATLYWYQQILGQGPKLLIQFQNNGVVDDSQLPKDRFSAERLKGVDSTLKIQPAKLEDSAVYLCASSFYRDRGLSGELFFGEGSRLTVL.

V and J are TRBV5-1 and TRBJ1-2, with 7 bases matching TRBD1. Germline values: CDR1 SGHRS, CDR2 YFSETQ. This CDR3 is 15 amino acids long. The junction had 5 bases not matched to a gene; V was cut back by 0 bases and J by 3 bases. The CDR3 DNA sequence: TGCGCCAGCAGCTTGGTTGTCGGGACAGACTATGGCTACACCTTC. Its protein is CASSLVVGTDYGYTF.

The genes are TRBV5-6 and TRBJ1-4; TRBD1 matches 9 bases. Unmatched junction bases numbered 7, after V lost 0 bases and J lost 10 bases. The CDR3 sequence is 15 residues long. The germline CDR1 and CDR2 sequences are SGHDT and YYEEEE. CDR3 DNA sequence: TGTGCCAGCAGCTTGGCGGACAGGGGAATACGAAAACTGTTTTTT. As protein: CASSLADRGIRKLFF.

The chain recombines TRBV18 with TRBJ2-7, with D possibly matching TRBD2 (5 bases). With 3 bases removed from V and 6 bases from J, the gap between germline ends came to 12 bases. The CDR3 extends over 13 amino acids. Germline-derived CDR1 and CDR2 are KGHSH and LQKENI. The CDR3 nucleotides read TGTGCCAGCTCACCGATTGCCCGGGGCGAGCAGTACTTC. Protein: CASSPIARGEQYF.

This chain joins TRBV9 and TRBJ1-1; 7 nucleotides line up with TRBD1. The CDR3 has 14 residues. Looked up from germline, CDR1 is SGDLS and CDR2 is YYNGEE. After removal of 2 bases from V and 7 bases from J, the junction contained 8 bases not matched to a gene. The CDR3: CASSVEGAGFEAFF. CDR3 DNA sequence: TGTGCCAGCAGCGTTGAGGGGGCAGGGTTTGAAGCTTTCTTT.